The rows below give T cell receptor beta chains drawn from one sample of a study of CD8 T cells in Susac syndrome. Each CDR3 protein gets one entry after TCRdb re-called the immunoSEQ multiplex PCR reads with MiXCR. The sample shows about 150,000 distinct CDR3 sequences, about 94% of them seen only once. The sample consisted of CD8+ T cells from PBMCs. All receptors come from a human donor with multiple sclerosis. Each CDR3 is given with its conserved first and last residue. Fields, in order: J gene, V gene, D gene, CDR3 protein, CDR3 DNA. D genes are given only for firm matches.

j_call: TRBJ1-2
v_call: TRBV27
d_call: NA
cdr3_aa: CASSIGHGYTF
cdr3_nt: TGTGCCAGCAGTATCGGCCATGGCTACACCTTC

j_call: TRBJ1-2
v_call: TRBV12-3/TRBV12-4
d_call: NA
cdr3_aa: CASSPWGSNYGYTF
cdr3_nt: TGTGCCAGCAGCCCTTGGGGTTCTAACTATGGCTACACCTTC

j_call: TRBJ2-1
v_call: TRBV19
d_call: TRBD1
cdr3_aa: CASSYRDRGNNEQFF
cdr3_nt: TGTGCCAGTAGTTACCGGGACAGGGGTAACAATGAGCAGTTCTTC

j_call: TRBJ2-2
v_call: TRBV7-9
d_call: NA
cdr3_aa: CASSLQGPPIGELFF
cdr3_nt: TGTGCCAGCAGCTTACAGGGGCCGCCCATCGGGGAGCTGTTTTTT

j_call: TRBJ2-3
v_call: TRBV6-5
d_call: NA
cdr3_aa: CASSLLRPDAADTQYF
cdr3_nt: TGTGCCAGCAGTTTGCTAAGGCCTGACGCGGCAGATACGCAGTATTTT

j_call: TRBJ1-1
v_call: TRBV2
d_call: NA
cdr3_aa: CASSEVTEAFF
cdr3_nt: TGTGCCAGCAGTGAAGTCACTGAAGCTTTCTTT

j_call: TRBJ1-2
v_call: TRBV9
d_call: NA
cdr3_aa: CASRSNYGYTF
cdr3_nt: TGTGCCAGCAGGTCTAACTATGGCTACACCTTC

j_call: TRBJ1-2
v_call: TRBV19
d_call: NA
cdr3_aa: CATRPGNYGYTF
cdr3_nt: TGTGCCACAAGGCCCGGGAACTATGGCTACACCTTC

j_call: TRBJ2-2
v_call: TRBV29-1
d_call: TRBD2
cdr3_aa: CSVVGRGNTGELFF
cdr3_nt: TGCAGCGTTGTTGGGAGGGGGAACACCGGGGAGCTGTTTTTT

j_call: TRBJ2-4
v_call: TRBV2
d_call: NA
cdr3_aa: CASKRGEEAKNIQYF
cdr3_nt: TGTGCCAGCAAAAGGGGCGAGGAGGCCAAAAACATTCAGTACTTC

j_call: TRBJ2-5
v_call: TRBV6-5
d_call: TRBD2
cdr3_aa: CASSHTSVYQETQYF
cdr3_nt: TGTGCCAGCAGTCATACTAGCGTCTACCAAGAGACCCAGTACTTC

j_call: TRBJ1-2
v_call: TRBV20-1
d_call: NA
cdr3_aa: CSAPDRLTINYGYTF
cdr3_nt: TGCAGTGCCCCGGACAGATTAACCATCAACTATGGCTACACCTTC

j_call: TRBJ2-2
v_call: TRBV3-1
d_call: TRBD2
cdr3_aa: CASSNRLAITGELFF
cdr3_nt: TGTGCCAGCAGCAATCGACTAGCGATAACCGGGGAGCTGTTTTTT

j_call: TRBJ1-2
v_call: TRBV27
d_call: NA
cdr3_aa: CASSFGGSAYGYTF
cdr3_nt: TGTGCCAGCAGTTTCGGCGGGTCGGCCTATGGCTACACCTTC

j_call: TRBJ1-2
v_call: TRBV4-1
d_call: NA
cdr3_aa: CASSQDARVNYGYTF
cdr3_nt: TGCGCCAGCAGCCAAGATGCCAGGGTTAACTATGGCTACACCTTC

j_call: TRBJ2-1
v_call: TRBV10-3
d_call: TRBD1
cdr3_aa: CAISESRTGGYNEQFF
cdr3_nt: TGTGCCATCAGTGAGTCGCGGACAGGGGGCTACAATGAGCAGTTCTTC

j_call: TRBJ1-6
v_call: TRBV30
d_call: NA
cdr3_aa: CAWRETSSYNSPLHF
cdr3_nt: TGTGCCTGGAGAGAGACGAGCTCCTATAATTCACCCCTCCACTTT